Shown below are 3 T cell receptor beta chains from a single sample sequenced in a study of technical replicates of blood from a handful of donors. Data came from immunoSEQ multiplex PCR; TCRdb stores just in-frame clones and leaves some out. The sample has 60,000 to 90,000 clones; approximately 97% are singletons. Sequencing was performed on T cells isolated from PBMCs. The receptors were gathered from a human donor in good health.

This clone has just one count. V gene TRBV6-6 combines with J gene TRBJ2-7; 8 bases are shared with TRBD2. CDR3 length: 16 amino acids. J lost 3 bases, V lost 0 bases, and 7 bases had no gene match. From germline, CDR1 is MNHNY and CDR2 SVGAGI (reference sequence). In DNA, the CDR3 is TGTGCCAGCAGTTACTCACCGTCGGGAGGGCTCTACGAGCAGTACTTC. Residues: CASSYSPSGGLYEQYF.

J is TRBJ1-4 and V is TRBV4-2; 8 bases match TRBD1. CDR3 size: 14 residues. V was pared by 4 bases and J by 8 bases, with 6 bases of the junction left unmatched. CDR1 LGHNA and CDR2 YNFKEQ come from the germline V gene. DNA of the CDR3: TGTGCCAGCAGCCCGGCAGGGGGCGCGGAAAAACTGTTTTTT. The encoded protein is CASSPAGGAEKLFF.

Here the CDR3 DNA reads TGTGCCAGCAGTTACTCCACAGGGGGGAGGAATGAGCAGTTCTTC. Encoded protein: CASSYSTGGRNEQFF. This sequence joins TRBV6-5 and TRBJ2-1; 8 nucleotides agree with TRBD1. CDR1 and CDR2 from the germline V gene are MNHEY and SVGAGI. V shed 0 bases and J 7 bases; nucleotides not matched to a gene: 5. This CDR3 is built from 15 residues.